This is a list of T cell receptor beta chains from one sample in a study of cytomegalovirus exposure and HLA in healthy donors. Measured with immunoSEQ multiplex PCR; TCRdb has only the in-frame clones, and not every one. Of more than 95,000 clones listed, roughly 73% are singletons. Sequencing input: PBMCs. Receptor source: a woman aged 40 to 50 in good health and CMV-seropositive. CDR3s include the opening cysteine and the closing phenylalanine or tryptophan. The D gene is left open where the match is weak. Only some rows state a clone size, as once, few, many or a class for expanded clones.

d_gene	abundance	v_gene	j_gene	CDR3nt	CDR3aa
NA	few	TRBV11-3	TRBJ1-1	TGTGCCAGCAGCTTCCAGGCCGGCACTGAAGCTTTCTTT	CASSFQAGTEAFF
NA	NA	TRBV5-1	TRBJ2-6	TGCGCCAGCAGCGGGGGTGGCAGGGGTTCCTCTGGGGCCAACGTCCTGACTTTC	CASSGGGRGSSGANVLTF
TRBD2	NA	TRBV5-1	TRBJ2-7	TGCGCCAGCAGCTTGGCCGGGACTAGCGGTTACTACGAGCAGTACTTC	CASSLAGTSGYYEQYF
TRBD2	NA	TRBV28	TRBJ2-1	TGTGCCAGCAAAAACCCAGCGGGACTGGGTCTGGTGGATGAGCAGTTCTTC	CASKNPAGLGLVDEQFF
TRBD1	NA	TRBV5-1	TRBJ1-1	TGCGCCAGCAGCTTGCTTCAGGGGGAATACGCTGAAGCTTTCTTT	CASSLLQGEYAEAFF
TRBD1	NA	TRBV12-5	TRBJ2-2	TGTGCTAGTGGTCGCCTACAGGGGGTAGGGGGACTGGACACCGGGGAGCTGTTTTTT	CASGRLQGVGGLDTGELFF
NA	NA	TRBV19	TRBJ1-4	TGTGCCAGCACCGACAGATCAGCTAATGAAAAACTGTTTTTT	CASTDRSANEKLFF
NA	NA	TRBV28	TRBJ2-7	TGTGCCAGCAGTCCCCAGACAGGATGGGGTCTCTACGAGCAGTACTTC	CASSPQTGWGLYEQYF
TRBD1	NA	TRBV29-1	TRBJ2-3	TGCAGCCTAAGACAGGGGGCGATCACAGATACGCAGTATTTT	CSLRQGAITDTQYF
NA	once	TRBV7-9	TRBJ2-5	TGTGCCAGCAGCTTGGAGGGAGGAGAGACCCAGTACTTC	CASSLEGGETQYF
NA	NA	TRBV7-9	TRBJ2-5	TGTGCCAGCAGCCCCCCTGGGGAGGAGACCCAGTACTTC	CASSPPGEETQYF
TRBD1	NA	TRBV18	TRBJ2-7	TGTGCCAGCTCACCGGGACAGTATTCCTACGAGCAGTACTTC	CASSPGQYSYEQYF
TRBD2	NA	TRBV7-6	TRBJ2-3	TGTGCCAGCAGCTTAGCGCCCCTGGGACTAGTAGTTTTCACAGATACGCAGTATTTT	CASSLAPLGLVVFTDTQYF
TRBD1	NA	TRBV2	TRBJ1-5	TGTGCCAGCTCAATAAACAGGGGGATGAACAATCAGCCCCAGCATTTT	CASSINRGMNNQPQHF
TRBD2	NA	TRBV10-3	TRBJ2-1	TGTGCCACTCAGACGTTCAGTAGCGGGAGGGCCGGGAATGAGCAGTTCTTC	CATQTFSSGRAGNEQFF
NA	once	TRBV7-9	TRBJ1-4	TGTGCCAGCAGCTTCACGACAGAGTTTAATGAAAAACTGTTTTTT	CASSFTTEFNEKLFF
TRBD2	NA	TRBV10-2	TRBJ2-1	TGCGCCAGCAGGGGACTAGCGGGAGGAAGGACCTACAATGAGCAGTTCTTC	CASRGLAGGRTYNEQFF
NA	once	TRBV5-1	TRBJ2-3	TGCGCCAGCAGCGAGACCAGGAATACGCAGTATTTT	CASSETRNTQYF
NA	NA	TRBV7-9	TRBJ1-5	TGTGCCAGCAGCTTAAGCCAGGGGCGCAATCAGCCCCAGCATTTT	CASSLSQGRNQPQHF
TRBD1	NA	TRBV28	TRBJ1-4	TGTGCCAGCAGCCCGGGGGGATTCAGGGGGCTGAGAGGGGTAACTAATGAAAAACTGTTTTTT	CASSPGGFRGLRGVTNEKLFF
TRBD1	NA	TRBV4-1	TRBJ1-5	TGCGCCAGCAGCCAAGTCTCCGGGACAGGGATGGAGCCCCAGCATTTT	CASSQVSGTGMEPQHF
TRBD2	NA	TRBV7-9	TRBJ2-1	TGTGCCAGCAGCTCTCACCCCTTAGCGGGAGTGGATGAGCAGTTCTTC	CASSSHPLAGVDEQFF
NA	NA	TRBV18	TRBJ2-7	TGTGCCAGCTCACCCCCGGGTCTCCCCTACGAGCAGTACTTC	CASSPPGLPYEQYF
TRBD2	NA	TRBV27	TRBJ2-3	TGTGCCAGCAGTACCCGGACTAGATGGGGCACAGATACGCAGTATTTT	CASSTRTRWGTDTQYF
TRBD2	NA	TRBV9	TRBJ2-2	TGTGCCAGTACGCTGAGCGGGAGGGCCGGCACCGGGGAGCTGTTTTTT	CASTLSGRAGTGELFF
NA	NA	TRBV5-4	TRBJ1-1	TGTGCCAGCAGCTTGACAGTTAAGGGGACTGAAGCTTTCTTT	CASSLTVKGTEAFF
TRBD1	NA	TRBV29-1	TRBJ1-1	TGCAGCGTTGAAGGACAGGGGGTCGAGGGCACTGAAGCTTTCTTT	CSVEGQGVEGTEAFF